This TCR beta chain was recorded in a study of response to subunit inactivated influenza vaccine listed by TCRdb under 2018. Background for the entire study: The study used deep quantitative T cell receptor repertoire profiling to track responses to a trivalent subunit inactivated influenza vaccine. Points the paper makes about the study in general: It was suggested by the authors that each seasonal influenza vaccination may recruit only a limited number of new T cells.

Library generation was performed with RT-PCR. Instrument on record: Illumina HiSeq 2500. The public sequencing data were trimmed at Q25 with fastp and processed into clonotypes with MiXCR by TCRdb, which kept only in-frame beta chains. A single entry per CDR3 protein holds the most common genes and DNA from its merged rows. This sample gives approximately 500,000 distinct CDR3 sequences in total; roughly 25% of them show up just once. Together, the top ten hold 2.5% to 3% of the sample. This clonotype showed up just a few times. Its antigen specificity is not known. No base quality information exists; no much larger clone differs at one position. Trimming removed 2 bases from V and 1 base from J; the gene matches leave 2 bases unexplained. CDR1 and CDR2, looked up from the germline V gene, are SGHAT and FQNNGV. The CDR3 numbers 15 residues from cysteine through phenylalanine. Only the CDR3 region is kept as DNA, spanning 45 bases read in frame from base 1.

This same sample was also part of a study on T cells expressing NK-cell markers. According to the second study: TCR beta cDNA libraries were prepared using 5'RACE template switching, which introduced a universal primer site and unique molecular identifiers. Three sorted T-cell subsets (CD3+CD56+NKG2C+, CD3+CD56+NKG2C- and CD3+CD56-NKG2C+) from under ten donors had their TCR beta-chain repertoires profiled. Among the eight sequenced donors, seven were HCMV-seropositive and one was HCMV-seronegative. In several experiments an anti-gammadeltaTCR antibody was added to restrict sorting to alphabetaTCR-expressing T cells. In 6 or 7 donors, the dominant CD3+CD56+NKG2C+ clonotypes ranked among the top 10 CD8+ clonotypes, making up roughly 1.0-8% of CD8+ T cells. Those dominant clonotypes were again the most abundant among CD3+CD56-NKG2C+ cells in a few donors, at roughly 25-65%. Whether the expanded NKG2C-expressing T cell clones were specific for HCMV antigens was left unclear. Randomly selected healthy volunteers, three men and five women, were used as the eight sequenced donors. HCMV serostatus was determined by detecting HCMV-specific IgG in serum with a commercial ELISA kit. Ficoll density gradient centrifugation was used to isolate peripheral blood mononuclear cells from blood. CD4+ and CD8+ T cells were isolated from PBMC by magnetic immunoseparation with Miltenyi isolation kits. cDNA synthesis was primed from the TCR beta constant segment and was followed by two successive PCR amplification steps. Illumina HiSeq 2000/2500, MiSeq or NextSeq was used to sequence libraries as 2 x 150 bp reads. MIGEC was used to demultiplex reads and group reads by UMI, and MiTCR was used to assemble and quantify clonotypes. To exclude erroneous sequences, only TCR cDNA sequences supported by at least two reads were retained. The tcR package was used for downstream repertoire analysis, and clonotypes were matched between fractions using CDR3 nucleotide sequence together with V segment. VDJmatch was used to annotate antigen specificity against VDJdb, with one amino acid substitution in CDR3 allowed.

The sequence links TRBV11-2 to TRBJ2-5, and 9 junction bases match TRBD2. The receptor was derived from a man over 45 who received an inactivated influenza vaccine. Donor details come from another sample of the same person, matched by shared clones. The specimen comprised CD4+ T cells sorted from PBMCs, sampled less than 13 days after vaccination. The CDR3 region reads CASSLSSGAQETQYF. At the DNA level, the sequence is TGTGCCAGCAGCTTATCTAGCGGGGCCCAAGAGACCCAGTACTTC.